The rows below give T cell receptor beta chains drawn from one sample of a study of shared clonotypes between healthy human individuals. Only in-frame clones appear in the TCRdb table, and some are missing; sequencing was by immunoSEQ multiplex PCR. Of some 530,000 clones in the sample, around 73% are singletons; the top ten hold 12%. Source material: PBMCs. These receptors originate from a woman between 35 and 50 years old in good health. Some clones in this sample may be carry-over from other donors' samples. The CDR3 runs from the conserved cysteine through the conserved F or W. D genes are given only for firm matches. Some rows mark clone size as missing; the rest say once, few, many or name a class of expanded clone.

D gene | clone size | J gene | V gene | CDR3 protein | CDR3 DNA
. | . | TRBJ1-1 | TRBV14 | CASSQDPLNTEAFF | TGTGCCAGCAGCCAAGATCCCCTTAACACTGAAGCTTTCTTT
. | . | TRBJ1-3 | TRBV10-3 | CAIRGLGLNTIYF | TGTGCCATCCGGGGCCTGGGGTTGAACACCATATATTTT
TRBD1 | few | TRBJ2-2 | TRBV11-2 | CASSNQGARATGELFF | TGTGCCAGCAGCAACCAGGGGGCGCGTGCCACCGGGGAGCTGTTTTTT
TRBD1 | . | TRBJ2-5 | TRBV28 | CASSLLGQNLRTQYF | TGTGCCAGCAGTTTATTGGGACAGAACCTGCGGACCCAGTACTTC
. | . | TRBJ1-4 | TRBV5-6 | CASSLRRDGEKLFF | TGTGCCAGCAGCTTGCGCAGGGACGGAGAAAAACTGTTTTTT
. | few | TRBJ2-5 | TRBV7-2 | CASSPRGAQTQYF | TGTGCCAGCAGCCCCCGGGGGGCCCAGACCCAGTACTTC
TRBD2 | many | TRBJ2-1 | TRBV7-9 | CASSLRTSGSDEQFF | TGTGCCAGCAGCTTACGAACTAGCGGGAGTGATGAGCAGTTCTTC
TRBD1 | . | TRBJ2-2 | TRBV10-1 | CASSDRDRVNTGELFF | TGCGCCAGCAGTGACAGAGACAGGGTGAACACCGGGGAGCTGTTTTTT
TRBD2 | . | TRBJ2-7 | TRBV7-9 | CASSLTRQSGIGYEQYF | TGTGCCAGCAGCTTAACCCGACAAAGCGGGATAGGGTACGAGCAGTACTTC
. | few | TRBJ2-2 | TRBV9 | CASSSGQNLGGELFF | TGTGCCAGCAGCTCGGGTCAAAACTTGGGGGGGGAGCTGTTTTTT
. | . | TRBJ1-1 | TRBV28 | CASSFLWLPEAFF | TGTGCCAGCAGTTTTTTGTGGCTTCCGGAAGCTTTCTTT
. | few | TRBJ1-5 | TRBV28 | CASMETGDHQPQHF | TGTGCCAGCATGGAGACAGGTGACCATCAGCCCCAGCATTTT
TRBD2 | once | TRBJ2-1 | TRBV29-1 | CSVDGRERSYNEQFF | TGCAGCGTTGACGGGCGGGAGCGGTCCTACAATGAGCAGTTCTTC